The next 5 T cell receptor beta chains were all read from a single sample in a study of T cells in Graves' hyperthyroidism and ophthalmopathy. Amplification yielded TCR beta CDR3 regions, with RNA transcripts as the source. An initial round of RT-PCR targeting the TCR CDR3 relied on the HTBI primer set. TCRdb ran MiXCR on the multiplex PCR reads and lists one entry per CDR3 protein. The data show some 620,000 distinct CDR3 sequences, under 20% seen once. The sample taken for sequencing was blood. The source is a woman in her twenties or thirties with Graves' hyperthyroidism.

This chain connects TRBV19 to TRBJ2-7; D is unresolved. The CDR3 extends over 12 amino acids. V was cut by 11 bases and J by 5 bases, with 16 bases left in between. The germline V gene encodes CDR1 LNHDA and CDR2 SQIVND (reference sequence). The CDR3 loop reads CAVTGPSDEQYF. For the CDR3, the DNA is TGTGCCGTGACCGGGCCATCCGACGAGCAGTACTTC.

This clonotype was picked up a small number of times. This chain connects TRBV4-1 to TRBJ2-1; 9 bases fit TRBD1. Germline CDR1 and CDR2: MGHRA and YSYEKL. The CDR3 is made up of 19 amino acids. The ends lost 4 bases at V and 6 bases at J; junction bases unmatched: 19. This CDR3 reads CASSLVPLLRDRASNEQFF. CDR3 DNA sequence: TGCGCCAGCAGCCTCGTCCCCCTCTTGCGGGACAGGGCCTCCAATGAGCAGTTCTTC.

This clonotype was observed a handful of times. CDR3 nucleotides: TGTGCCAGCAGTGAGGGGGGACAGGGTCTAAACATTCAGTACTTC. Translation gives CASSEGGQGLNIQYF. The chain recombines TRBV28 with TRBJ2-4; TRBD1 matches at 9 bases. This CDR3 spans 15 amino acids. After removal of 5 bases from V and 6 bases from J, the junction contained 8 bases not matched to a gene. Germline V gives CDR1 MDHEN, CDR2 SYDVKM.

The sample holds a few counts of this clonotype. V usage is TRBV9 and J usage is TRBJ1-2; D is unresolved. This CDR3 has 13 residues. Trimming stripped 0 bases from V and 4 bases from J, with 7 bases between. The germline gives CDR1 SGDLS, CDR2 YYNGEE. CDR3 protein: CASSVGGIYGYTF. Here the CDR3 DNA reads TGTGCCAGCAGCGTAGGGGGAATCTATGGCTACACCTTC.

This clonotype was observed a handful of times. J is TRBJ2-3 and V is TRBV7-2; unclear D gene. This CDR3 contains 11 residues. V lost 3 bases and J lost 14, with 12 bases in between. CDR1 is SGHTA and CDR2 is FQGNSA in the germline V gene. CDR3 in amino acids: CASSFTNPLYF. Here the CDR3 DNA reads TGTGCCAGCAGCTTCACAAACCCGTTGTATTTT. The variable domain in full, with the rest retrieved from reference TRBV7-2 and TRBJ2-3, is GAGVSQSPSNKVTEKGKDVELRCDPISGHTALYWYRQSLGQGLEFLIYFQGNSAPDKSGLPSDRFSAERTGGSVSTLTIQRTQQEDSAVYLCASSFTNPLYFGPGTRLTVL.